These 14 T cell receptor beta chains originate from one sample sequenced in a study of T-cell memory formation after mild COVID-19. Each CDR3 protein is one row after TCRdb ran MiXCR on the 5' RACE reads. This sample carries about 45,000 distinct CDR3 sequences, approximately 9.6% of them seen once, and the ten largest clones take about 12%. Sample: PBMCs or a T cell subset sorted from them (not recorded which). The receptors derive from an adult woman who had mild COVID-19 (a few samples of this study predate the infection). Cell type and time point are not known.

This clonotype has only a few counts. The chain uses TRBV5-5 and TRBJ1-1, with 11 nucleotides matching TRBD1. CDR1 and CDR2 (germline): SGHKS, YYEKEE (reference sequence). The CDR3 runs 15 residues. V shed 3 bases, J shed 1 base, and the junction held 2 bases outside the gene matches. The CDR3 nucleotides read TGTGCCAGCAGCTGGGGACAGGGGGGGAACACTGAAGCTTTCTTT. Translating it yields CASSWGQGGNTEAFF.

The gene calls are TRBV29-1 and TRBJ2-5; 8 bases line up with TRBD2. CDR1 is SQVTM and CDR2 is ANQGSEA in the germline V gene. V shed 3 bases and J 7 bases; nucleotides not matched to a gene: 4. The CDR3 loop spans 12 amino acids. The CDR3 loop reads CSVDGGASTQYF. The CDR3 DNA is TGCAGCGTTGACGGGGGGGCCTCGACCCAGTACTTC.

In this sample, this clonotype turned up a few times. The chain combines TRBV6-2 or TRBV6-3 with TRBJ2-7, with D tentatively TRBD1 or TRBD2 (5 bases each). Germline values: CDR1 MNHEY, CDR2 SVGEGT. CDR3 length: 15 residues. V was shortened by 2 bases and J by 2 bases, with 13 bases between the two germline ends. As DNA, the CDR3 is TGTGCCAGCAGTTACGGTCGGGACGTTACCTACGAGCAGTACTTC. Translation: CASSYGRDVTYEQYF.

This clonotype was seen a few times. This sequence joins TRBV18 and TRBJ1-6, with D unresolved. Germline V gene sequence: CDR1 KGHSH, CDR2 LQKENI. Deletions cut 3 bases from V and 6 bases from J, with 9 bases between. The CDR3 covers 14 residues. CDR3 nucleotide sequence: TGTGCCAGCTCACCCAGTTCTGGTAATTCACCCCTCCACTTT. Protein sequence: CASSPSSGNSPLHF.

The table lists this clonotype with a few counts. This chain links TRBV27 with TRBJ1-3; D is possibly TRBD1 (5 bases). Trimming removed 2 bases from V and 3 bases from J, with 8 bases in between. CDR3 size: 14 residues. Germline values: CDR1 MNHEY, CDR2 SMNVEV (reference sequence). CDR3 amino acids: CASSLRGNGNTIYF. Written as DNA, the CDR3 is TGTGCCAGCAGTTTAAGGGGAAATGGAAACACCATATATTTT.

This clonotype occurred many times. CDR3 nucleotides: TGCGCCAGCAGCCAATCGGGGGCCCACACAGATACGCAGTATTTT. This sequence encodes CASSQSGAHTDTQYF. The chain links TRBV4-3 to TRBJ2-3, with D perhaps assigned TRBD1 or TRBD2 (6 bases each). The CDR3 contains 15 residues. Germline lookup yields CDR1 LGHNA and CDR2 YSLEER. Deletions cut 2 bases from V and 2 bases from J, with 11 bases between.

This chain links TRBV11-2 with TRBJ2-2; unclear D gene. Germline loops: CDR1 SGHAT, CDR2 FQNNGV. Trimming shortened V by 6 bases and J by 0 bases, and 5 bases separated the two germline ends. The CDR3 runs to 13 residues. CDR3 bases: TGTGCCAGCAGTCGCACGAACACCGGGGAGCTGTTTTTT. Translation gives CASSRTNTGELFF.

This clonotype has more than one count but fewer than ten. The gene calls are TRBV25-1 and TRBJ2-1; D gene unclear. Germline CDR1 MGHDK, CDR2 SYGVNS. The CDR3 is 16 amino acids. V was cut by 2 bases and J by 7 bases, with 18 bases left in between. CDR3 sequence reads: CASSERAASSKNEQFF. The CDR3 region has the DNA TGTGCCAGCAGTGAACGCGCCGCCTCCTCTAAGAATGAGCAGTTCTTC.

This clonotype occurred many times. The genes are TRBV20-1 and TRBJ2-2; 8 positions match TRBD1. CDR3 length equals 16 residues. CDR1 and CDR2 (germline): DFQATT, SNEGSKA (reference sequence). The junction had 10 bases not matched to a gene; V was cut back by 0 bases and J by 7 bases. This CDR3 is CSARDQAGGDIGELFF. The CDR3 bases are TGCAGTGCTAGAGATCAAGCAGGGGGCGACATCGGGGAGCTGTTTTTT.

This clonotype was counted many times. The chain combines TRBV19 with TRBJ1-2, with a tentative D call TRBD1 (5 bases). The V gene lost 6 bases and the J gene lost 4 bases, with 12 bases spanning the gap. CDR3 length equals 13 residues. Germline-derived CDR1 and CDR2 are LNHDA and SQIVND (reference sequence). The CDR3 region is CASRPAGGYGYTF. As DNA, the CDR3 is TGTGCCAGTAGGCCGGCCGGGGGCTATGGCTACACCTTC.

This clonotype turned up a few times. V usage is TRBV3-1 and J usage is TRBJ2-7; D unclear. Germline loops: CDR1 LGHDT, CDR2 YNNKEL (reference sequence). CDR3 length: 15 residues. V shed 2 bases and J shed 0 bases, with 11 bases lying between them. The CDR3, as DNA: TGTGCCAGCAGCCAATTCGGGCAGCACTCCTACGAGCAGTACTTC. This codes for CASSQFGQHSYEQYF.

The CDR3 protein is CASSLRSESAYEQYF. CDR3 nucleotide sequence: TGTGCCAGCAGCTTACGGTCAGAATCGGCCTACGAGCAGTACTTC. This chain links TRBV7-2 with TRBJ2-7; no definite D call. This CDR3 contains 15 residues. V was pared by 2 bases and J by 2 bases, with 13 bases between. Germline CDR1 reads SGHTA; CDR2 reads FQGNSA.

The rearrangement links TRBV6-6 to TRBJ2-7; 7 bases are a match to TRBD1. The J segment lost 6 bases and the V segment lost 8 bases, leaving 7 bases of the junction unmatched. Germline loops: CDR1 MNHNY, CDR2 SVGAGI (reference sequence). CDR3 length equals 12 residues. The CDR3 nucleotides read TGTGCCAGCTCACAGGGGAATAGCGAGCAGTACTTC. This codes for CASSQGNSEQYF.

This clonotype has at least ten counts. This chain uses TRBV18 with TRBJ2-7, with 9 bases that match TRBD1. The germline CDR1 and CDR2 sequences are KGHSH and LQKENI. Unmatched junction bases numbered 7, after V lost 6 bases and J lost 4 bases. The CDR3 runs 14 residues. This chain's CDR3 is CASSRSGTGYEQYF. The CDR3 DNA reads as TGTGCCAGCTCCCGCTCCGGGACAGGGTACGAGCAGTACTTC.